Given below is one TCR beta chain in context. This entry belongs to a study of blood T cell repertoires in COVID-19. Study background: Collection of acute and convalescent COVID-19 samples took place in the United States, Italy and Spain.

Only in-frame clones appear in the TCRdb table, and some are missing; sequencing was by immunoSEQ multiplex PCR. The sample yields about 310,000 clones, 87% seen once. Germline CDR1 reads SEHNR; CDR2 reads FQNEAQ (reference sequence). This CDR3 spans 15 amino acids. V shed 5 bases, J shed 7 bases, and the junction held 10 bases outside the gene matches. The receptor was isolated from a woman aged 45 to 65 who had recovered from COVID-19. Sequencing was performed on peripheral blood. The rearrangement joins TRBV7-9 to TRBJ1-4; 7 positions agree with TRBD1. The chain's CDR3 is CASSSDRVRSEKLFF. The CDR3 DNA reads as TGTGCCAGCAGCAGCGACAGGGTGAGGAGTGAAAAACTGTTTTTT.